Following are 9 T cell receptor beta chains from one sample sequenced in a study of T cells after yellow fever vaccination (dated 2019 in TCRdb). The intended sense of this specimen's treatment or condition label: live attenuated yellow fever vaccine strain. The receptor library was made with 5' RACE. TCRdb names Illumina HiSeq 2500 as the instrument used. TCRdb passed the public sequencing reads through fastp at Q25 and MiXCR, retaining productive beta sequences. Identical CDR3 proteins give one entry, which carries the most common genes and DNA. Recorded for this sample are 300,000 or so distinct CDR3 sequences; around 8.1% of them occurred a single time. The ten top clones hold approximately 15% of the sample. The input for sequencing was PBMCs, taken about 49 days after the first yellow fever vaccination. The source is a man aged 18 to 30 who received the YFV17D yellow fever vaccine.

In regard to this clonotype: This CDR3 is missing its conserved last phenylalanine or tryptophan, likely due to a read error. Because the CDR3's place on the DNA is in doubt, the DNA is left out and the CDR3 is given as listed by TCRdb. This rearrangement joins TRBV4-2 to TRBJ2-1; the DNA was not compared with TRBD1, the D call given in the table. CDR1 and CDR2 (germline): LGHNA, YNFKEQ. The CDR3 comprises 13 residues, both ends counted. The CDR3 loop reads CASSHCLAPDSLR.

The rearrangement uses TRBV2 and TRBJ1-1; TRBD1 is a possible D gene (6 bases). Germline lookup yields CDR1 SNHLY and CDR2 FYNNEI. The CDR3 has 15 amino acids. V gave up 3 bases and J gave up 5 bases, with 16 bases separating them. The CDR3 DNA sequence: TGTGCCAGCAGTGAGGGGGCCCGCCGGTGGACTGAAGCTTTCTTT. This codes for CASSEGARRWTEAFF.

The J gene is TRBJ1-2, the V gene TRBV6-1, with D possibly TRBD1 on 5 matching bases. The length of the CDR3 is 13 residues. Germline CDR1 and CDR2: MNHNS and SASEGT. V lost 6 bases and J 3 bases, leaving 11 bases between the germline ends. The CDR3: CASSRGSDYGYTF. The CDR3 DNA sequence: TGTGCCAGCAGCCGGGGGTCGGACTATGGCTACACCTTC.

This clonotype was observed many times. The chain couples TRBV6-2 or TRBV6-3 to TRBJ2-1; the match to TRBD2 covers 7 bases. The length of the CDR3 is 17 residues. The J segment lost 3 bases and the V segment lost 0 bases, leaving 8 bases of the junction unmatched. Germline CDR1 and CDR2: MNHEY and SVGEGT. CDR3 protein: CASSYSPPGGIYNEQFF. The DNA for the CDR3 is TGTGCCAGCAGTTACTCCCCCCCCGGGGGGATCTACAATGAGCAGTTCTTC.

This clonotype was recorded a few times. This chain uses TRBV27 with TRBJ1-5; D remains ambiguous. Trimming shortened V by 8 bases and J by 1 base, and 9 bases separated the two germline ends. The V gene's germline CDR1 is MNHEY and CDR2 SMNVEV (reference sequence). The CDR3 spans 13 residues. The CDR3 DNA reads TGTGCCAGCTGTATGGGCAGCAATCAGCCCCAGCATTTT. Encoded protein: CASCMGSNQPQHF.

The J gene is TRBJ2-6, the V gene TRBV9; D might be TRBD2 (6 bases). The CDR3 sequence is 16 residues long. Germline assignment: CDR1 SGDLS and CDR2 YYNGEE. V shed 3 bases and J shed 1 base, with 11 bases lying between them. The chain's CDR3 is CASSAPRGSGANVLTF. CDR3 nucleotides: TGTGCCAGCAGCGCACCACGGGGGTCTGGGGCCAACGTCCTGACTTTC.

The rearrangement joins TRBV13 to TRBJ1-2; 9 nucleotides line up with TRBD1. J was trimmed by 4 bases and V by 4 bases; bases with no gene match: 7. Germline values: CDR1 PRHDT, CDR2 FYEKMQ (reference sequence). The CDR3 runs to 15 residues. The CDR3 DNA is TGTGCCAGCAGCTCACAGGGGGCGTTTTTCTATGGCTACACCTTC. Residues: CASSSQGAFFYGYTF.

This clonotype was observed a handful of times. The J gene is TRBJ2-5, the V gene TRBV20-1, with 9 bases matching TRBD2. The CDR3 spans 15 residues. CDR1 is DFQATT, CDR2 SNEGSKA, per germline (reference sequence). V lost 5 bases to trimming and J lost 5 bases; unmatched junction nucleotides: 12. CDR3 in amino acids: CSAFPYQRGDETQYF. CDR3 coding DNA: TGCAGTGCTTTCCCCTATCAGCGGGGGGACGAGACCCAGTACTTC.

This chain joins TRBV7-2 and TRBJ2-7, with TRBD2 matching over 9 bases. CDR3 length: 14 amino acids. Per germline, CDR1 SGHTA and CDR2 FQGNSA. Losses at the gene ends were 4 bases for V and 4 bases for J; bases not matched to a gene: 5. CDR3 sequence reads: CASSSPGLAYEQYF. CDR3 nucleotide sequence: TGTGCCAGCAGCTCCCCGGGACTAGCATACGAGCAGTACTTC.